Listed here are 14 T cell receptor beta chains from one sample, sequenced in a study of CD8 T cells in Susac syndrome. Roughly 0.45 to 1 ug RNA was reverse transcribed with random hexamers. TCRdb processed the immunoSEQ multiplex PCR reads anew with MiXCR; each CDR3 protein has one entry. The sample has some 140,000 distinct CDR3 sequences; 85% to 95% are singletons. Input material: CD8+ T cells from PBMCs. These receptors originate from a human donor with Susac syndrome.

The chain has TRBV27 and TRBJ2-5; D might be TRBD1 (5 bases). Per germline, CDR1 MNHEY and CDR2 SMNVEV (reference sequence). This CDR3 is 12 amino acids long. Trimming pared 7 bases from V and 2 bases from J, leaving 8 bases between. The CDR3 region is CASKGWQETQYF. The CDR3 DNA reads as TGTGCCAGCAAGGGGTGGCAAGAGACCCAGTACTTC.

This clonotype occurred once. This chain uses TRBV20-1 with TRBJ2-1, with D unresolved. The CDR3 runs to 13 residues. V lost 6 bases and J lost 0, with 9 bases in between. CDR1 is DFQATT and CDR2 is SNEGSKA in the germline V gene (reference sequence). The CDR3 DNA reads as TGCAGTGCATTAAGTCCCTCCTACAATGAGCAGTTCTTC. Translating gives CSALSPSYNEQFF.

V is TRBV27 and J is TRBJ2-6; D unclear. This CDR3 has 14 residues. Germline values: CDR1 MNHEY, CDR2 SMNVEV (reference sequence). Trimming took off 6 bases at V and 2 bases at J, with 8 bases between the two ends. CDR3 loop: CASSEFAGANVLTF. For the CDR3, the DNA is TGTGCCAGCAGCGAGTTTGCTGGGGCCAACGTCCTGACTTTC.

This chain connects TRBV27 to TRBJ2-3; 11 bases are shared with TRBD2. The junction had 5 bases not matched to a gene; V was cut back by 0 bases and J by 0 bases. CDR1 MNHEY and CDR2 SMNVEV come from the germline V gene (reference sequence). The CDR3 is made up of 18 amino acids. CDR3 amino acids: CASSLSSTSGISTDTQYF. CDR3 DNA sequence: TGTGCCAGCAGTTTATCCTCGACTAGCGGGATAAGCACAGATACGCAGTATTTT.

The V call is TRBV14, the J call TRBJ1-2; D remains unclear. V was shortened by 0 bases and J by 4 bases, with 9 bases between the two germline ends. The germline CDR1 and CDR2 sequences are SGHDN and FVKESK. The CDR3 is made up of 14 amino acids. Here the CDR3 DNA reads TGTGCCAGCAGCCAAGATTACAGCACCTATGGCTACACCTTC. It specifies CASSQDYSTYGYTF.

The chain links TRBV24-1 to TRBJ2-7; D not certain. The CDR3 is 13 residues long. Deletions cut 4 bases from V and 3 bases from J, with 9 bases between. CDR1 KGHDR and CDR2 SFDVKD come from the germline V gene. The CDR3 DNA reads TGTGCCACCAGTGAAGGTCACAGCTACGAGCAGTACTTC. Protein: CATSEGHSYEQYF.

The rearrangement links TRBV11-2 to TRBJ2-7; D is undetermined. V was shortened by 6 bases and J by 5 bases, with 14 bases between the two germline ends. Germline assignment: CDR1 SGHAT and CDR2 FQNNGV. CDR3 length: 13 amino acids. Here the CDR3 DNA reads TGTGCCAGCAGGTCCTTCGGGCCCCACGAGCAGTACTTC. Translating gives CASRSFGPHEQYF.

The chain joins TRBV12-5 to TRBJ2-3; the D is unclear. There are 16 residues in the CDR3. The germline gives CDR1 LGHNT, CDR2 FRNRAP. Trimming removed 4 bases from V and 0 bases from J, with 14 bases in between. DNA for the CDR3: TGTGCTAGTGGTTGGGGTCCGGAGAGTAGCACAGATACGCAGTATTTT. This translates into CASGWGPESSTDTQYF.

This chain connects TRBV20-1 to TRBJ1-5; D unclear. Germline V lookup: CDR1 DFQATT, CDR2 SNEGSKA (reference sequence). The CDR3 runs 13 residues. V lost 3 bases and J 3 bases, leaving 9 bases between the germline ends. The DNA of the CDR3 is TGCAGTGCTAGGGGCAGTCTCAATCAGCCCCAGCATTTT. Amino acids: CSARGSLNQPQHF.

This chain uses TRBV27 with TRBJ2-1; D not resolved. V gave up 6 bases and J gave up 6 bases, with 6 bases separating them. Germline V gene lookup returns CDR1 MNHEY and CDR2 SMNVEV (reference sequence). The CDR3 sequence is 11 residues long. As DNA, the CDR3 is TGTGCCAGCAGCTCTATCAATGAGCAGTTCTTC. Its translation: CASSSINEQFF.

J is TRBJ2-1 and V is TRBV13; D call uncertain. The germline V and J ends were trimmed by 5 bases and 5 bases, with 13 bases remaining between them. Germline values: CDR1 PRHDT, CDR2 FYEKMQ (reference sequence). This CDR3 has 14 residues. CDR3 amino acids: CASSDRKIDNEQFF. CDR3 nucleotide sequence: TGTGCCAGCAGCGACCGGAAAATCGACAATGAGCAGTTCTTC.

This chain links TRBV9 with TRBJ2-3; D gene ambiguous. V was trimmed by 3 bases and J by 0 bases, leaving 8 bases between them. This CDR3 is built from 14 residues. Germline CDR1 reads SGDLS; CDR2 reads YYNGEE. The CDR3 nucleotides are TGTGCCAGCAGCGACAGTTCTAGCACAGATACGCAGTATTTT. Translated, it gives CASSDSSSTDTQYF.

The chain links TRBV12-5 to TRBJ2-2; 8 bases match TRBD2. Losses at the gene ends were 2 bases for V and 6 bases for J; bases not matched to a gene: 14. CDR3 length: 18 amino acids. CDR1 and CDR2 from the germline V gene are LGHNT and FRNRAP. CDR3 DNA: TGTGCTAGTGGTTTGACATCACTTACTAGCGGAGCGGCCGGGGAGCTGTTTTTT. Amino acids: CASGLTSLTSGAAGELFF.

The V and J genes are TRBV20-1 and TRBJ2-3, with a tentative D call TRBD2 (6 bases). The CDR3 totals 14 residues. Germline CDR1 reads DFQATT; CDR2 reads SNEGSKA (reference sequence). V was pared by 5 bases and J by 2 bases, with 14 bases between. In DNA form, the CDR3 reads TGCAGTGCTGGGGACTTTCCTAACACAGATACGCAGTATTTT. Its protein product is CSAGDFPNTDTQYF.